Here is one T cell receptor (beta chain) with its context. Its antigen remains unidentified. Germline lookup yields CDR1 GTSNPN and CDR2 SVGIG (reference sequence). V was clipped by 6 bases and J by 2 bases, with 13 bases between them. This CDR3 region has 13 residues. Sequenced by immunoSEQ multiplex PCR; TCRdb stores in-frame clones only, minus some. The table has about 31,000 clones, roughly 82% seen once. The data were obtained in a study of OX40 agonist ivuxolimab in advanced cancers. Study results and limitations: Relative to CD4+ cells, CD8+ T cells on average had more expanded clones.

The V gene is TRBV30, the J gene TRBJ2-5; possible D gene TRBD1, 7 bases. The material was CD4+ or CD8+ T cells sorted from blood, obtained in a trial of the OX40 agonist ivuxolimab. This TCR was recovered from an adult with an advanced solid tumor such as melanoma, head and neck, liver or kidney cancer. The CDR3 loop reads CACVSGGQETQYF. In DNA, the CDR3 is TGTGCCTGTGTCTCAGGGGGGCAAGAGACCCAGTACTTC.